The 9 T cell receptor beta chains listed next were all sequenced from one sample in a study of blood T cell repertoires in COVID-19. The data were produced by immunoSEQ multiplex PCR, yet TCRdb's version contains in-frame clones alone and is incomplete. The sample has approximately 240,000 clones, about 80% seen once. The sequenced material came from peripheral blood. The origin of the receptors is a woman aged 55-70 years with acute or convalescent COVID-19.

The count of this clone is one. The chain is built from TRBV2 and TRBJ2-2; perhaps TRBD1 as D (5 bases). Germline V gives CDR1 SNHLY, CDR2 FYNNEI. Trimming cost V 2 bases and J 3 bases, with 10 bases left between them. The CDR3 is 15 residues long. CDR3 coding DNA: TGTGCCAGCAGTGAACGGACACCATACACCGGGGAGCTGTTTTTT. This sequence encodes CASSERTPYTGELFF.

The chain uses TRBV7-3 and TRBJ1-6; no definite D call. Germline CDR1 SGHTA, CDR2 FQGTGA. V dropped 3 bases and J dropped 7 bases, with 13 bases sitting between them. The length of the CDR3 is 15 residues. CDR3 nucleotide sequence: TGTGCCAGCAGCTTTCCGAAGAGGTGGAATTCACCCCTCCACTTT. Protein: CASSFPKRWNSPLHF.

The V and J genes are TRBV15 and TRBJ2-3, with TRBD2 matching 15 bases. The V gene's germline CDR1 is LNHNV and CDR2 YYDKDF (reference sequence). This CDR3 has 19 amino acids. V gave up 2 bases and J gave up 4 bases; unmatched junction bases: 10. For the CDR3, the DNA is TGTGCCACCAGCAGAACTACTACCAGGACTAGCGGGGGGGCAGATACGCAGTATTTT. The encoded protein is CATSRTTTRTSGGADTQYF.

The chain has TRBV21-1 and TRBJ1-2. TRBV21-1 is designated a pseudogene. The CDR3 consists of 15 residues. CDR3 sequence: CASVWGGRQSYGYTF. The CDR3 DNA follows: TGTGCCAGCGTTTGGGGGGGGCGGCAGTCGTATGGCTACACCTTC.

The chain uses TRBV6-2 or TRBV6-3 and TRBJ1-2, with 8 bases fitting TRBD1. J was trimmed by 3 bases and V by 6 bases; bases with no gene match: 18. The germline CDR1 and CDR2 sequences are MNHEY and SVGEGT. The CDR3 is 18 residues long. The CDR3 sequence is CASSPPLGMTGAHYGYTF. The CDR3 bases are TGTGCCAGCAGCCCTCCCCTTGGGATGACAGGGGCTCACTATGGCTACACCTTC.

The chain has TRBV6-2 or TRBV6-3 and TRBJ2-1; 9 bases agree with TRBD2. The CDR3 loop spans 16 amino acids. CDR1 is MNHEY, CDR2 SVGEGT, per germline. Trimming at V came to 5 bases and at J to 4 bases, leaving 9 bases not matched to a gene. The CDR3 DNA follows: TGTGCCAGCAGTACAATAGCGGGAGCGGGGTACAATGAGCAGTTCTTC. This encodes CASSTIAGAGYNEQFF.

The genes are TRBV6-1 and TRBJ2-7; D is unclear. CDR1 is MNHNS and CDR2 is SASEGT in the germline V gene. V was cut by 3 bases and J by 3 bases, with 3 bases left in between. This CDR3 is 11 amino acids long. DNA of the CDR3: TGTGCCAGCAGTGACAACTACGAGCAGTACTTC. Translated, it gives CASSDNYEQYF.

The rearrangement links TRBV9 to TRBJ2-3; 8 bases are shared with TRBD2. After removal of 0 bases from V and 0 bases from J, the junction contained 9 bases not matched to a gene. The germline gives CDR1 SGDLS, CDR2 YYNGEE. This CDR3 is 18 amino acids long. The CDR3 region has the DNA TGTGCCAGCAGCGTAGGATTAGCGGGAAAAACTAGCACAGATACGCAGTATTTT. Translation: CASSVGLAGKTSTDTQYF.

The CDR3 bases are TGTGCCAGCAGCGTACCCTATTATAAGGGGAACTATGGCTACACCTTC. Translation: CASSVPYYKGNYGYTF. The J gene is TRBJ1-2, the V gene TRBV7-9; possible D gene TRBD1, 5 bases. Trimming pared 5 bases from V and 2 bases from J, leaving 18 bases between. The CDR3 has 16 amino acids. Germline CDR1 and CDR2: SEHNR and FQNEAQ (reference sequence).